These 11 T cell receptor beta chains were all obtained from the same sample, sequenced in a study of T cell repertoires and HLA-DP antigens. Generated by immunoSEQ multiplex PCR, the TCRdb table keeps only in-frame clones and is missing some. The table lists more than 90,000 clones, about 92% of them singletons. The antigens these receptors bind are not known. The sample consisted of CD4+ T cells from PBMCs. The receptor set was obtained from a woman under 30 in good health and CMV-seronegative.

The chain joins TRBV2 to TRBJ2-6; TRBD1 matches 8 bases. The CDR3 loop spans 16 amino acids. CDR1 SNHLY and CDR2 FYNNEI come from the germline V gene. V dropped 8 bases and J dropped 4; count of bases not matched to a gene: 10. The CDR3 loop is CASRDRGFTGANVLTF. The CDR3 DNA sequence: TGTGCCAGCCGCGACAGGGGATTTACCGGGGCCAACGTCCTGACTTTC.

V is TRBV6-6 and J is TRBJ1-2; D uncertain. CDR1 MNHNY and CDR2 SVGAGI come from the germline V gene (reference sequence). The CDR3 has 15 amino acids. V lost 2 bases, J lost 6 bases, and 16 bases lay in between. The DNA for the CDR3 is TGTGCCAGCAGTTACATGGCTCATGGTGGGAATGGCTACACCTTC. Amino acids: CASSYMAHGGNGYTF.

The DNA of the CDR3 is TGCAGCGCCTGGGGTGGTAGCAATCAGCCCCAGCATTTT. It is translated as CSAWGGSNQPQHF. The V gene is TRBV29-1, the J gene TRBJ1-5, with D unclear. Germline CDR1 SQVTM, CDR2 ANQGSEA. V was clipped by 7 bases and J by 0 bases, with 10 bases between them. The length of the CDR3 is 13 residues.

The chain links TRBV7-3 to TRBJ2-3, with TRBD2 matching over 7 bases. The CDR3 runs to 14 residues. The germline CDR1 and CDR2 sequences are SGHTA and FQGTGA. The V gene end was trimmed by 2 bases and the J gene end by 6 bases; junction bases not matched to a gene: 5. The CDR3, as DNA: TGTGCCAGCAGCTTATCGGCGGGAGCGGATACGCAGTATTTT. Encoded protein: CASSLSAGADTQYF.

In its sample, this clone was seen a few times. The V gene is TRBV25-1, the J gene TRBJ2-3; D could derive from TRBD1 or TRBD2 (5 bases each). This CDR3 spans 14 amino acids. V lost 5 bases to trimming and J lost 3 bases, with 12 bases between them. Per germline, CDR1 MGHDK and CDR2 SYGVNS. This chain's CDR3 is CASSPRGATDTQYF. In nucleotides, the CDR3 is TGTGCCAGCAGTCCGAGGGGCGCGACAGATACGCAGTATTTT.

This chain links TRBV4-3 with TRBJ2-5; perhaps TRBD1 as D (6 bases). The germline gives CDR1 LGHNA, CDR2 YSLEER. Trimming removed 1 base at V and 2 bases at J, with 11 bases between. The CDR3 consists of 15 residues. The CDR3 loop reads CASSQGQARQETQYF. The CDR3 DNA reads as TGCGCCAGCAGCCAAGGACAGGCTAGACAAGAGACCCAGTACTTC.

CDR3 nucleotides: TGCGCCAGCAGCCAAGCCCCCGGGCGGCAGGGCGAGACCCAGTACTTC. Residues: CASSQAPGRQGETQYF. This chain connects TRBV4-1 to TRBJ2-5; TRBD1 might be the D (5 bases). The V end was cut by 1 base, the J end by 5 bases, with 17 bases between. The CDR3 has 16 amino acids. The germline V gene encodes CDR1 MGHRA and CDR2 YSYEKL.

V and J are TRBV27 and TRBJ2-7; D is possibly TRBD2 (6 bases). This CDR3 region has 15 residues. The V end was cut by 7 bases, the J end by 3 bases, with 19 bases between. Germline CDR1 is MNHEY and CDR2 is SMNVEV (reference sequence). The CDR3: CASTKMGLINYEQYF. The CDR3 coding sequence is TGTGCCAGCACCAAAATGGGACTCATAAACTACGAGCAGTACTTC.

The rearrangement joins TRBV7-9 to TRBJ2-1; 9 bases map to TRBD1. V lost 4 bases, J lost 10 bases, and 11 bases stayed unmatched. Germline V CDR1 and CDR2: SEHNR, FQNEAQ (reference sequence). This CDR3 has 15 residues. The CDR3, as DNA: TGTGCCAGCAGCTCGGCACAGGGGGCGCAAGGGGAGCAGTTCTTC. Translation gives CASSSAQGAQGEQFF.

This chain's CDR3 is CASTLGLINQPQHF. CDR3 bases: TGTGCCAGCACTCTGGGACTGATCAATCAGCCCCAGCATTTT. This sequence joins TRBV28 and TRBJ1-5, with D possibly matching TRBD1 (5 bases). The CDR3 runs 14 residues. The germline V gene encodes CDR1 MDHEN and CDR2 SYDVKM. Trimming pared 7 bases from V and 3 bases from J, leaving 13 bases between.

V gene TRBV18 combines with J gene TRBJ1-1; D ambiguous. The CDR3 loop spans 14 amino acids. Germline CDR1 and CDR2: KGHSH and LQKENI. Trimming removed 1 base at V and 4 bases at J, with 10 bases between. The CDR3 here is CASSPQNLGTEAFF. Here the CDR3 DNA reads TGTGCCAGCTCACCACAGAATTTGGGCACTGAAGCTTTCTTT.